Given below is one TCR beta chain in context. This sample was taken from a study of T-cell reconstitution after alpha-beta-depleted transplantation in children. This CDR3 region has 13 residues. The germline gives CDR1 ENHRY, CDR2 SYGVKD. V was shortened by 2 bases and J by 0 bases, with 5 bases between the two germline ends. The TCRbeta library was prepared with unique molecular identifiers. TCRdb re-called the PCR reads with MiXCR, one entry per CDR3 protein. The sample records some 200,000 distinct CDR3 sequences, around 9.5% being singletons. Sequenced material: PBMCs from the stem cell graft donor, taken from the stem cell graft. This TCR was recovered from a human donor who donated a stem cell graft to a child with acute lymphoblastic leukemia. This sequence joins TRBV10-3 and TRBJ2-7; D uncertain. The CDR3, as DNA: TGTGCCATCAGTGAGGGGTACTCCTACGAGCAGTACTTC. This codes for CAISEGYSYEQYF.